This passage covers 26 T cell receptor beta chains from one sample sequenced in a study of identical twins (dated by TCRdb to between 2015 and 2016). Libraries were made using 5' RACE. TCRdb names Illumina HiSeq 2000 as the instrument used. The public sequencing data were trimmed at Q25 with fastp and processed into clonotypes with MiXCR by TCRdb, which kept only in-frame beta chains. Each entry merges the rows of one CDR3 protein and shows their most common DNA and genes. For this sample the table gives about 570,000 distinct CDR3 sequences, of which approximately 9.6% were detected only once. Under 3.5% of the sample rests with the top ten. These records were also assigned to another study, of yellow fever vaccine responses in identical twins.

Sequenced sample: PBMCs. These receptor sequences come from a woman under 30 in good health.

This clonotype appeared many times. V and J are TRBV9 and TRBJ2-4; tentatively, D is TRBD1 or TRBD2 (5 bases each). Between the trimmed V and J ends, which lost 4 bases and 0 bases, there was a span of 8 bases. Germline V lookup: CDR1 SGDLS, CDR2 YYNGEE. This CDR3 has 14 amino acids. CDR3 protein: CASSRDLAKNIQYF. CDR3 coding DNA: TGTGCCAGCAGCAGGGACCTAGCCAAAAACATTCAGTACTTC.

V usage is TRBV10-3 and J usage is TRBJ2-7; 7 nucleotides agree with TRBD2. The CDR3 extends over 12 amino acids. Germline CDR1 reads ENHRY; CDR2 reads SYGVKD. J lost 5 bases, V lost 2 bases, and 0 bases had no gene match. The CDR3 nucleotides read TGTGCCATCAGTGAGGCGGGAGACGAGCAGTACTTC. Encoded protein: CAISEAGDEQYF.

This clonotype was counted a few times. V is TRBV12-3 or TRBV12-4 and J is TRBJ2-4, with 11 bases identical to TRBD2. Trimming at V came to 6 bases and at J to 5 bases, leaving 6 bases not matched to a gene. The CDR3 length is 15 residues. CDR3 sequence reads: CASRPSGGTQNIQYF. CDR3 sequence (DNA): TGTGCCAGCAGGCCTAGCGGGGGGACTCAAAACATTCAGTACTTC.

This clonotype occurred a few times. The chain joins TRBV5-1 to TRBJ2-5, with 8 positions matching TRBD2. Germline V gives CDR1 SGHRS, CDR2 YFSETQ. This CDR3 contains 14 residues. V gave up 4 bases and J gave up 2 bases; unmatched junction bases: 4. The CDR3 here is CASSPSSGQETQYF. The CDR3 coding sequence is TGCGCCAGCAGCCCATCTAGCGGGCAAGAGACCCAGTACTTC.

In this sample, this clonotype turned up many times. This rearrangement joins TRBV7-6 to TRBJ2-7; 8 nucleotides line up with TRBD2. The germline V gene encodes CDR1 SGHVS and CDR2 FNYEAQ. Trimming took 2 bases from V and 1 from J; bases not matched to a gene: 4. The length of the CDR3 is 15 residues. This CDR3 is CASSLRGGSSYEQYF. In DNA, the CDR3 is TGTGCCAGCAGCTTACGCGGGGGGAGTTCCTACGAGCAGTACTTC.

This clonotype showed up many times. V usage is TRBV4-3 and J usage is TRBJ2-1; TRBD2 agrees at 9 bases. Germline CDR1 reads LGHNA; CDR2 reads YSLEER. There are 15 residues in the CDR3. V lost 4 bases, J lost 9 bases, and 10 bases stayed unmatched. The CDR3 region has the DNA TGCGCCAGCAGCCCAAGGGTAGCGGGAGCGGGTGAGCAGTTCTTC. Residues: CASSPRVAGAGEQFF.

The rearrangement joins TRBV5-1 to TRBJ1-5; maybe TRBD1 (5 bases). The germline V gene has CDR1 SGHRS and CDR2 YFSETQ. V lost 0 bases and J lost 2, with 12 bases in between. The CDR3 loop spans 16 amino acids. In nucleotides, the CDR3 is TGCGCCAGCAGCTTGGGGGGCGTCACTGGCAATCAGCCCCAGCATTTT. Translating it yields CASSLGGVTGNQPQHF.

The rearrangement joins TRBV29-1 to TRBJ1-2, with a tentative D call TRBD1 (5 bases). V was clipped by 3 bases and J by 8 bases, with 10 bases between them. The CDR3 covers 11 residues. Germline values: CDR1 SQVTM, CDR2 ANQGSEA. The CDR3 here is CSVEGRMGYTF. The DNA for the CDR3 is TGCAGCGTTGAGGGGCGGATGGGCTACACCTTC.

J is TRBJ2-1 and V is TRBV2; no firm D call. This CDR3 has 16 amino acids. Trimming pared 2 bases from V and 3 bases from J, leaving 14 bases between. Germline V gene data show CDR1 as SNHLY and CDR2 as FYNNEI. Here the CDR3 DNA reads TGTGCCAGCAGTGAATCCCAGCCGGAGTTCTACAATGAGCAGTTCTTC. Encoded protein: CASSESQPEFYNEQFF.

The chain combines TRBV20-1 with TRBJ2-1; D is uncertain. Per the germline V gene, CDR1 is DFQATT and CDR2 is SNEGSKA (reference sequence). This CDR3 spans 10 amino acids. The V end lost 4 bases, the J end lost 9 bases, and 7 bases lay between the germline ends. CDR3 sequence: CSAIRTEQFF. The CDR3 nucleotides are TGCAGTGCTATTCGGACTGAGCAGTTCTTC.

This clonotype was recorded many times. This chain uses TRBV12-3 or TRBV12-4 with TRBJ2-3, with 8 nucleotides matching TRBD2. V gave up 7 bases and J gave up 10 bases; unmatched junction bases: 13. This CDR3 region has 14 residues. The CDR3 DNA reads TGTGCCAGCACTTTGGCGGGACTAGTGTCTCCGCAGTATTTT. Protein sequence: CASTLAGLVSPQYF.

The CDR3 DNA is TGTGCCAGCAGGTACAGCGGGGGCCGCACAGATACGCAGTATTTT. Amino acid sequence: CASRYSGGRTDTQYF. The chain uses TRBV3-1 and TRBJ2-3, with 8 nucleotides matching TRBD2. Trimming took 6 bases from V and 1 from J; bases not matched to a gene: 6. This CDR3 spans 15 amino acids. Germline-derived CDR1 and CDR2 are LGHDT and YNNKEL (reference sequence).

This clonotype has ten or more counts. The chain uses TRBV20-1 and TRBJ2-2; D possibly matches TRBD1 or TRBD2 (5 bases each). Trimming shortened V by 4 bases and J by 1 base, and 10 bases separated the two germline ends. CDR3 size: 14 residues. CDR1 and CDR2 (germline): DFQATT, SNEGSKA (reference sequence). The CDR3 coding sequence is TGCAGTGCTATGGGGGACCTGAACACCGGGGAGCTGTTTTTT. Protein sequence: CSAMGDLNTGELFF.

This clonotype appeared many times. This chain links TRBV6-1 with TRBJ2-7, with unresolved D. Germline CDR1 MNHNS, CDR2 SASEGT. The CDR3 covers 14 residues. V gave up 0 bases and J gave up 0 bases, with 6 bases separating them. The CDR3 nucleotides are TGTGCCAGCAGTGAAGCGGGAAGCTCCTACGAGCAGTACTTC. Amino acids: CASSEAGSSYEQYF.

This clonotype was recorded a few times. CDR3 residues: CASSPNSGSFHEQFF. The CDR3, as DNA: TGCGCCAGCAGCCCGAACAGCGGGAGTTTTCATGAGCAGTTCTTC. This chain links TRBV4-3 with TRBJ2-1; 8 nucleotides align to TRBD2. This CDR3 is 15 amino acids long. CDR1 is LGHNA, CDR2 YSLEER, per germline. Trimming cost V 4 bases and J 8 bases; bases outside gene matches: 10.

This clonotype was seen many times. The gene calls are TRBV28 and TRBJ2-3; maybe TRBD2 (6 bases). CDR3 length: 16 residues. From germline, CDR1 is MDHEN and CDR2 SYDVKM. V gave up 4 bases and J gave up 0 bases, with 14 bases separating them. The CDR3 is CASSSRARGSTDTQYF. The CDR3 region has the DNA TGTGCCAGCAGTTCGCGGGCTCGGGGGAGCACAGATACGCAGTATTTT.

There are many counts of this clonotype. This chain links TRBV12-5 with TRBJ2-1, with D hard to call. Trimming cost V 4 bases and J 5 bases, with 3 bases left between them. CDR3 length equals 11 residues. CDR1 is LGHNT, CDR2 FRNRAP, per germline. CDR3 sequence (DNA): TGTGCTAGTGGTTCCCACAATGAGCAGTTCTTC. This translates into CASGSHNEQFF. The entire variable domain, with the rest obtained from reference TRBV12-5 and TRBJ2-1, is as follows: DARVTQTPRHKVTEMGQEVTMRCQPILGHNTVFWYRQTMMQGLELLAYFRNRAPLDDSGMPKDRFSAEMPDATLATLKIQPSEPRDSAVYFCASGSHNEQFFGPGTRLTVL.

The rearrangement joins TRBV6-5 to TRBJ2-1; no clear D gene. This CDR3 contains 14 residues. The germline V and J ends were trimmed by 2 bases and 3 bases, with 8 bases remaining between them. Germline assignment: CDR1 MNHEY and CDR2 SVGAGI. The chain's CDR3 is CASSYTVNYNEQFF. CDR3 nucleotides: TGTGCCAGCAGTTACACAGTGAACTACAATGAGCAGTTCTTC.

Remarks on this clonotype: It may be a read error: a sequence one base away is much more abundant. The chain recombines TRBV15 with TRBJ2-7; D uncertain. The germline V gene encodes CDR1 LNHNV and CDR2 YYDKDF (reference sequence). This CDR3 spans 13 amino acids. The CDR3 is CATIRAQTYEQYF. In nucleotides, the CDR3 is TGTGCCACCATCAGAGCTCAAACCTACGAGCAGTACTTC.

This clonotype was seen many times. The rearrangement links TRBV29-1 to TRBJ1-1, with TRBD1 as a possible D gene (5 bases). CDR3 length equals 12 residues. Trimming shortened V by 4 bases and J by 3 bases, and 9 bases separated the two germline ends. Germline V lookup: CDR1 SQVTM, CDR2 ANQGSEA. CDR3 in amino acids: CSVGREHTEAFF. The DNA for the CDR3 is TGCAGCGTTGGCAGGGAGCACACTGAAGCTTTCTTT.

This clonotype was recorded many times. The chain joins TRBV28 to TRBJ1-4, with 11 bases identical to TRBD1. CDR1 and CDR2 from the germline V gene are MDHEN and SYDVKM. Trimming removed 5 bases from V and 8 bases from J; junction bases left unmatched: 10. The CDR3 sequence is 16 residues long. CDR3 nucleotides: TGTGCCAGCAGTATCAATACCGGGACAGGGGGAGAAAAACTGTTTTTT. This translates into CASSINTGTGGEKLFF.

The chain uses TRBV28 and TRBJ2-1; D is perhaps TRBD1 or TRBD2 (7 bases each). Germline lookup yields CDR1 MDHEN and CDR2 SYDVKM. V lost 6 bases to trimming and J lost 2 bases, with 17 bases between them. The CDR3 runs to 16 residues. CDR3 DNA: TGTGCCAGCAGCAAAGCGGGGACAGCTACCTACAATGAGCAGTTCTTC. Residues: CASSKAGTATYNEQFF. Together with reference TRBV28 and TRBJ2-1, the CDR3 gives the full variable domain: DVKVTQSSRYLVKRTGEKVFLECVQDMDHENMFWYRQDPGLGLRLIYFSYDVKMKEKGDIPEGYSVSREKKERFSLILESASTNQTSMYLCASSKAGTATYNEQFFGPGTRLTVL.

This clonotype has at least ten counts. The J gene is TRBJ2-1, the V gene TRBV12-3 or TRBV12-4; D call uncertain. This CDR3 is built from 14 residues. V dropped 5 bases and J dropped 4 bases, with 12 bases sitting between them. The CDR3 protein is CASSPGGAYNEQFF. The CDR3 DNA sequence: TGTGCCAGCAGTCCCGGCGGTGCGTACAATGAGCAGTTCTTC.

Many counts were recorded for this clonotype. This chain links TRBV11-2 with TRBJ2-2; no clear D gene. CDR1 is SGHAT, CDR2 FQNNGV, per germline. V dropped 0 bases and J dropped 7 bases, with 9 bases sitting between them. There are 14 residues in the CDR3. DNA of the CDR3: TGTGCCAGCAGCTTAGATTCGCAGTACGGGGAGCTGTTTTTT. This sequence encodes CASSLDSQYGELFF.

This clonotype was counted many times. The V and J genes are TRBV5-1 and TRBJ1-5; D ambiguous. CDR1 and CDR2 from the germline V gene are SGHRS and YFSETQ. V was cut by 0 bases and J by 2 bases, with 3 bases left in between. The CDR3 is 13 residues long. CDR3 amino acids: CASSLDGNQPQHF. As DNA, the CDR3 is TGCGCCAGCAGCTTGGACGGCAATCAGCCCCAGCATTTT.

This clonotype was counted only a few times. J is TRBJ2-1 and V is TRBV18; possibly TRBD2 for D (7 bases). This CDR3 is 13 amino acids long. The V end lost 8 bases, the J end lost 1 base, and 9 bases lay between the germline ends. Germline CDR1 KGHSH, CDR2 LQKENI. The CDR3, as DNA: TGTGCCAGCCGGGGGGCTTCCTACAATGAGCAGTTCTTC. Translation gives CASRGASYNEQFF.